The 5 T cell receptor beta chains below come from one sample, sequenced in a study of long-term antiretroviral therapy in people with HIV. Researchers report immunoSEQ v3.0 was run at survey level. Assay: immunoSEQ multiplex PCR; the TCRdb copy retains only in-frame clones and omits some. The repertoire holds roughly 24,000 clones, with over 75% as singletons. Sequencing was performed on unsorted PBMCs, taken 0.6 years after starting antiretroviral therapy. The receptors were sampled from a man between 60 and 75 years old with HIV.

DNA for the CDR3: TGTGCCAGCAGCTTAGTGGAGACCCAGTACTTC. Its translation is CASSLVETQYF. The chain is built from TRBV7-2 and TRBJ2-5; D gene uncertain. V was cut by 1 base and J by 5 bases, with 2 bases left in between. Germline V gene data show CDR1 as SGHTA and CDR2 as FQGNSA. The CDR3 covers 11 residues.

The gene calls are TRBV7-2 and TRBJ2-5; 12 bases map to TRBD2. The CDR3 has 15 residues. Trimming at V came to 4 bases and at J to 9 bases, leaving 9 bases not matched to a gene. The V gene's germline CDR1 is SGHTA and CDR2 FQGNSA. CDR3 residues: CASSSPLAGGLAQYF. CDR3 DNA: TGTGCCAGCAGCTCCCCCCTAGCGGGGGGGCTGGCCCAGTACTTC.

The CDR3 bases are TGTGCCAGCAGTTTATTTGGTACAGGGGGCGCGGGTGAGCAGTTCTTC. Translated, it gives CASSLFGTGGAGEQFF. The genes are TRBV28 and TRBJ2-1; 9 positions agree with TRBD1. This CDR3 is 16 amino acids long. J was trimmed by 9 bases and V by 1 base; bases with no gene match: 10. Germline V gene sequence: CDR1 MDHEN, CDR2 SYDVKM.

V usage is TRBV9 and J usage is TRBJ2-7, with no clear D. The germline V gene encodes CDR1 SGDLS and CDR2 YYNGEE. With 1 base removed from V and 6 bases from J, the gap between germline ends came to 11 bases. CDR3 size: 13 residues. The CDR3 loop reads CASSVTTSTEQYF. CDR3 in DNA: TGTGCCAGCAGCGTAACCACATCCACCGAGCAGTACTTC.

This clone was observed a few times. The gene calls are TRBV2 and TRBJ1-5; no clear D gene. CDR1 SNHLY and CDR2 FYNNEI come from the germline V gene. V shed 6 bases and J shed 2 bases, with 8 bases lying between them. The CDR3 totals 13 residues. The CDR3 sequence: CASREFRNQPQHF. DNA of the CDR3: TGTGCCAGCAGGGAATTCCGCAATCAGCCCCAGCATTTT.